This T cell receptor beta chain was obtained from a study of blood T cell repertoires in COVID-19. Participants were aged about 18 to 100 years from about 25 US areas. This CDR3 is 14 amino acids long. V was trimmed by 3 bases and J by 8 bases, leaving 14 bases between them. The germline gives CDR1 SGDLS, CDR2 YYNGEE. This table comes from immunoSEQ multiplex PCR, and its TCRdb copy is limited to in-frame clones, with some not included. The sample consists of around 200,000 clones, roughly 82% of them appearing once. The sequencing input was PBMCs or T cells enriched from blood (not recorded which). The chain is built from TRBV9 and TRBJ1-4; D might be TRBD1 (6 bases). The clonotype comes from a man aged 35-49 years with acute COVID-19. This chain's CDR3 is CASSARRGMEKLFF. The CDR3 DNA sequence: TGTGCCAGCAGCGCCCGTAGGGGGATGGAAAAACTGTTTTTT.